This is a list of T cell receptor beta chains from one sample in a study of technical replicates of blood from a few donors. The assay was immunoSEQ multiplex PCR, and TCRdb's table has in-frame clones only and misses some. Here the sample spans approximately 79,000 clones, 90% to 95% being singletons. Sequenced sample: T cells isolated from PBMCs. The receptors shown here come from a human donor in good health. Each CDR3 is given with its conserved first and last residue. The D gene is left open where the match is weak. Size values are once, few and many counts, or a class for expanded clones, and some rows have none.

size,D,J,V,DNA,CDR3
.,.,TRBJ1-2,TRBV9,TGTGCCAGCAGCTCCCAGGGAACTAACTATGGCTACACCTTC,CASSSQGTNYGYTF
.,.,TRBJ2-3,TRBV27,TGTGCCAGCAGACAGGCTGGGATGAGCACAGATACGCAGTATTTT,CASRQAGMSTDTQYF
.,.,TRBJ2-3,TRBV27,TGTGCCAGCAGTTTATCGAGGCTCTATACGCAGTATTTT,CASSLSRLYTQYF
.,.,TRBJ2-3,TRBV4-2,TGTGCCAGCAGCCAAGAGGACGGACCGGGGATTAATACGCAGTATTTT,CASSQEDGPGINTQYF
.,.,TRBJ2-2,TRBV9,TGTGCCAGCAGCGTAGGCGGCACCGGGGAGCTGTTTTTT,CASSVGGTGELFF
.,TRBD2,TRBJ2-3,TRBV6-6,TGTGCCAGCAGCACAAGGGGACTAGCAGGAGATACGCAGTATTTT,CASSTRGLAGDTQYF
.,.,TRBJ2-5,TRBV25-1,TGTGCCAGCCTTACAGGGACCCAGTACTTC,CASLTGTQYF
.,.,TRBJ2-5,TRBV19,TGTGCCAGTAGTCCCCATCAAGAGACCCAGTACTTC,CASSPHQETQYF
once,TRBD1,TRBJ2-5,TRBV7-2,TGTGCCAGCACCCTACCGGGACAGGGGTACCAAGAGACCCAGTACTTC,CASTLPGQGYQETQYF
.,TRBD1,TRBJ1-1,TRBV6-5,TGTGCCAGCAGATACCGGGACAGTAACACTGAAGCTTTCTTT,CASRYRDSNTEAFF
.,TRBD2,TRBJ2-2,TRBV4-1,TGCGCCAGCAGCCAAGCACTAGCGGGACTAAACACCGGGGAGCTGTTTTTT,CASSQALAGLNTGELFF
.,.,TRBJ1-5,TRBV4-1,TGCGCCAGCAGCCAACACAGGGATAGCAATCAGCCCCAGCATTTT,CASSQHRDSNQPQHF
.,TRBD2,TRBJ2-3,TRBV6-1,TGTGCCAGCAGTGCGGGACTAGCTTCAGATACGCAGTATTTT,CASSAGLASDTQYF
.,TRBD2,TRBJ2-1,TRBV9,TGTGCCAGCAGCCCAAGGGGAGCGGGAGAGGACGGGGGCAATGAGCAGTTCTTC,CASSPRGAGEDGGNEQFF
.,TRBD1,TRBJ1-3,TRBV5-4,TGTGCCAGCAGCGGGACAGGGGGATTGTTGGACACCATATATTTT,CASSGTGGLLDTIYF
.,TRBD2,TRBJ2-3,TRBV5-8,TGTGCCAGCAGCTTGTTAGCGGGCTCCTCTAGCACAGATACGCAGTATTTT,CASSLLAGSSSTDTQYF
.,TRBD2,TRBJ2-1,TRBV4-1,TGCGCCAGCGGGCCCCGACTAGCGGGAGGGCTGAATGAGCAGTTCTTC,CASGPRLAGGLNEQFF
.,.,TRBJ2-3,TRBV29-1,TGCAGCGTTGATCAAGATACGCAGTATTTT,CSVDQDTQYF
.,.,TRBJ2-1,TRBV7-2,TGTGCCAGCAGCTTTGTCGGGAGTGGGGAGCAGTTCTTC,CASSFVGSGEQFF
.,.,TRBJ1-5,TRBV5-8,TGTGCCAGCACCCACAGCGGCGGGGGCAATCAGCCCCAGCATTTT,CASTHSGGGNQPQHF
few,TRBD1,TRBJ1-1,TRBV6-1,TGTGCCAGCAGTGAGCTACAGGGGACTGAAGCTTTCTTT,CASSELQGTEAFF
once,.,TRBJ1-5,TRBV19,TGTGCCAGTAGTATGGGGGGAAATCAGCCCCAGCATTTT,CASSMGGNQPQHF
.,TRBD1,TRBJ2-2,TRBV10-1,TGCGCCAGCAGTGAGAGAGGACAGGGGGCGATCAGTCGGGCCGGGGAGCTGTTTTTT,CASSERGQGAISRAGELFF
.,.,TRBJ1-1,TRBV5-6,TGTGCCAGCAGCTTCCCGGGACACAACCGGGGGAACACTGAAGCTTTCTTT,CASSFPGHNRGNTEAFF
.,TRBD1,TRBJ1-1,TRBV28,TGTGCCAGCAGTTTAACAGGGGAGGACACTGAAGCTTTCTTT,CASSLTGEDTEAFF
.,TRBD2,TRBJ2-3,TRBV27,TGTGCCAGCAGTTTGATTAGCGGGAGTGTAGATACGCAGTATTTT,CASSLISGSVDTQYF
.,TRBD2,TRBJ2-1,TRBV11-1,TGTGCCAGCAGCTCCGGACTAGCGGGAGAGGTCTCCTACAATGAGCAGTTCTTC,CASSSGLAGEVSYNEQFF
.,TRBD1,TRBJ1-2,TRBV28,TGTGCCAGCAGTTCGCGAGGGGGCTTAACCTATGGCTACACCTTC,CASSSRGGLTYGYTF
.,TRBD1,TRBJ2-5,TRBV6-5,TGTGCCAGCAGCCGGGACAGGAGTTTGAGGGAGACCCAGTACTTC,CASSRDRSLRETQYF
.,TRBD1,TRBJ1-1,TRBV7-3,TGTGCCAGCAGCTTAACGGGGACAGGGAACACTGAAGCTTTCTTT,CASSLTGTGNTEAFF
.,.,TRBJ1-5,TRBV2,TGTGCCAGCATGCGGGGAATTAGCAATCAGCCCCAGCATTTT,CASMRGISNQPQHF
few,.,TRBJ2-7,TRBV9,TGTGCCAGCAGCGGATATCCGGGACTTAACCACGAGCAGTACTTC,CASSGYPGLNHEQYF
.,.,TRBJ2-3,TRBV30,TGTGCCTGGGTTGAAGCCCCAGATACGCAGTATTTT,CAWVEAPDTQYF
.,.,TRBJ2-5,TRBV28,TGTGCCAGCAGCGAACATCTAGCGACCCAAGAGACCCAGTACTTC,CASSEHLATQETQYF
.,TRBD1,TRBJ2-7,TRBV5-5,TGTGCCAGCAGCCCGGGACAGGGAAGATACGAGCAGTACTTC,CASSPGQGRYEQYF
.,.,TRBJ2-1,TRBV4-3,TGCGCCAGCAGCCCTGGGGGGAATGAGCAGTTCTTC,CASSPGGNEQFF
.,.,TRBJ1-4,TRBV10-3,TGTGCCATCAGAGGGGTGGATAATGAAAAACTGTTTTTT,CAIRGVDNEKLFF
.,TRBD2,TRBJ2-2,TRBV18,TGTGCCAGCTCACCCACAGCCGGACTAGCGGGCTACACCGGGGAGCTGTTTTTT,CASSPTAGLAGYTGELFF
.,TRBD1,TRBJ2-7,TRBV4-3,TGCGCCAGCAGCCACTTCGGGACAGGGTCCTACGAGCAGTACTTC,CASSHFGTGSYEQYF
.,TRBD2,TRBJ2-7,TRBV7-3,TGTGCCAGCAGCTTAGAAAGAGCGGGAGTCGGCGAGCAGTACTTC,CASSLERAGVGEQYF
.,.,TRBJ2-2,TRBV6-1,TGTGCCAGCGACAGAAACACCGGGGAGCTGTTTTTT,CASDRNTGELFF
.,.,TRBJ1-2,TRBV7-3,TGTGCCAGCAGCTTCGGAGGGACCAGTGGCTACACCTTC,CASSFGGTSGYTF
.,.,TRBJ2-2,TRBV6-4,TGTGCCAGCAGTGAGACAGACACCGGGGAGCTGTTTTTT,CASSETDTGELFF
.,.,TRBJ2-1,TRBV28,TGTGCCAGCAGTTTAACTCCCCCCAATGAGCAGTTCTTC,CASSLTPPNEQFF
few,.,TRBJ1-5,TRBV19,TGTGCCAGTAGTATACTTTCTCCGGATCAGCCCCAGCATTTT,CASSILSPDQPQHF
.,TRBD1,TRBJ2-5,TRBV4-1,TGCGCCAGCAGCCAAGACCCGACAGGGGAGTGGGAGACCCAGTACTTC,CASSQDPTGEWETQYF
.,.,TRBJ2-3,TRBV11-2,TGTGCCAGCGACTGGGGGCCTAGCACAGATACGCAGTATTTT,CASDWGPSTDTQYF
.,TRBD2,TRBJ2-1,TRBV9,TGTGCCAGCAGCGTAGCCCCCCTAGCGGGAGGCTTAACCTCCTACAATGAGCAGTTCTTC,CASSVAPLAGGLTSYNEQFF
.,TRBD1,TRBJ2-5,TRBV28,TGTGCCAGCACCACCGGGACAGGGTGGACAGAGACCCAGTACTTC,CASTTGTGWTETQYF
.,.,TRBJ2-1,TRBV11-2,TGTGCCAGCAGCTTAGCGGGAGCCGTAAATGAGCAGTTCTTC,CASSLAGAVNEQFF